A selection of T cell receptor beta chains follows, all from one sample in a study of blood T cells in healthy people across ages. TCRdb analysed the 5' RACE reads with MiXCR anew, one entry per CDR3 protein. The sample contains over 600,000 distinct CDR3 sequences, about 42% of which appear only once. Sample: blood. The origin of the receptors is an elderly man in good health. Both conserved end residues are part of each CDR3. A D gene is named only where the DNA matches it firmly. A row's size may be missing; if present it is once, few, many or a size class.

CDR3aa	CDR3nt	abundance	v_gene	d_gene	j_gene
CASSHLGLAEPSGANVLTF	TGCGCCAGCAGCCATCTGGGACTAGCGGAACCATCTGGGGCCAACGTCCTGACTTTC	.	TRBV4-1	TRBD2	TRBJ2-6
CSAARADSAADTQYF	TGCAGTGCCGCCCGGGCCGACAGCGCGGCAGATACGCAGTATTTT	.	TRBV20-1	.	TRBJ2-3
CASSLGQAPSYEQYF	TGTGCCAGCAGCTTGGGACAGGCGCCCTCCTACGAGCAGTACTTC	.	TRBV7-9	TRBD1	TRBJ2-7
CSARDEGASYEQYF	TGCAGTGCTAGAGATGAGGGAGCTTCCTACGAGCAGTACTTC	once	TRBV20-1	.	TRBJ2-7
CASSPEGGLDTGELFF	TGTGCCAGCAGCCCAGAGGGGGGTCTCGACACCGGGGAGCTGTTTTTT	.	TRBV7-2	.	TRBJ2-2
CASSLDLSGDEAFF	TGTGCCAGCAGCTTAGATCTTAGTGGGGATGAAGCTTTCTTT	.	TRBV11-2	.	TRBJ1-1
CSAREEATSYEQYF	TGCAGTGCTAGAGAAGAGGCAACCTCCTACGAGCAGTACTTC	.	TRBV20-1	.	TRBJ2-7
CASTGFVADSRRDEQYF	TGTGCCAGCACGGGTTTTGTTGCCGACAGTCGGAGGGACGAGCAGTACTTC	.	TRBV11-2	.	TRBJ2-7
CASRRGLGAGTYEQYF	TGTGCCAGCAGGCGAGGTTTGGGAGCGGGGACCTACGAGCAGTACTTC	.	TRBV28	TRBD2	TRBJ2-7
CASSSLELAGGPSRNEQFF	TGTGCCAGCAGCTCGCTAGAACTAGCGGGAGGGCCCTCGAGGAATGAGCAGTTCTTC	few	TRBV11-3	TRBD2	TRBJ2-1
CASGTGEFSYGYTF	TGCGCCAGCGGGACAGGGGAATTCAGCTATGGCTACACCTTC	.	TRBV5-1	TRBD1	TRBJ1-2
CSASSSSGTKTQYF	TGCAGTGCTAGTTCCTCTAGCGGGACAAAGACCCAGTACTTC	.	TRBV20-1	TRBD2	TRBJ2-5
CSVRVPGVQETQYF	TGCAGCGTTCGCGTGCCAGGGGTTCAAGAGACCCAGTACTTC	once	TRBV29-1	.	TRBJ2-5
CASSPRTSGAYEQYF	TGTGCCAGCTCACCACGGACTAGCGGAGCCTACGAGCAGTACTTC	few	TRBV7-2	TRBD2	TRBJ2-7
CASSLAATTRETQYF	TGTGCCAGCAGCTTAGCTGCGACGACCAGAGAGACCCAGTACTTC	few	TRBV7-2	.	TRBJ2-5
CASSPRLSRGVYEQYF	TGTGCCAGCAGTCCGCGTTTATCTAGGGGAGTTTACGAGCAGTACTTC	.	TRBV27	.	TRBJ2-7
CASSSSTAQETQYF	.	few	TRBV28	.	TRBJ2-5
CASGGSPPANEELFF	TGTGCCAGTGGGGGCAGCCCTCCGGCTAATGAAGAACTGTTTTTT	.	TRBV6-6	.	TRBJ1-4
CSASLGQGGEQYF	TGCAGTGCTAGTTTAGGACAGGGTGGCGAGCAGTACTTC	.	TRBV20-1	TRBD1	TRBJ2-7
CASSPTTGVGETNEKLFF	TGTGCCAGCAGTCCAACGACAGGGGTAGGGGAAACTAATGAAAAACTGTTTTTT	.	TRBV28	TRBD1	TRBJ1-4
CASSPTDTQYF	TGTGCCAGCAGCCCCACAGATACGCAGTATTTT	many	TRBV7-2	.	TRBJ2-3